The present T cell receptor (beta chain) was sequenced within a study of blood T cell repertoires in COVID-19. The table lists this clone with a count of one. Germline V gene lookup returns CDR1 SGHTA and CDR2 FQGTGA. This CDR3 is 14 amino acids long. V was shortened by 4 bases and J by 7 bases, with 11 bases between the two germline ends. Libraries were prepared by immunoSEQ multiplex PCR; TCRdb keeps only in-frame clonotypes and omits some of them. This table holds 60,000 to 85,000 clones, around nine tenths found once. This sequence originates from a middle-aged man with acute or convalescent COVID-19. The specimen was peripheral blood. The chain is built from TRBV7-3 and TRBJ1-6; D is unclear. CDR3 residues: CASSSIPFNSPLHF. The DNA of the CDR3 is TGTGCCAGCAGCTCTATCCCTTTCAATTCACCCCTCCACTTT.